This note documents a single T cell receptor (beta chain) sequence. Its antigen is still unknown. No much larger clone is present one base from it, and per-base qualities are unavailable. These data come from a study of shared clonotypes between healthy human individuals (dated by TCRdb to 2020 to 2021). About the study as a whole: The cohort comprised two women and a few men aged 18 to 49 years. To estimate repertoire size and how much clonotypes are shared between individuals, the study performed deep sequencing of blood TCR repertoires from a handful of healthy adults. To increase sequencing depth and limit assay-specific biases, different laboratories used diverse techniques to prepare libraries and sequence TCR repertoires. Between about 0.94 and 10 billion PBMCs per donor were obtained by leukapheresis. Here is what the overall study found, with its caveats: The small number of donors limited the genetic and exposure-history diversity represented. Sampling was restricted to blood, and TCR repertoires in tissue are likely to differ from TCR repertoires in blood. Pairwise subsampling indicated that sequencing depth was expected to affect the degree of clonotype sharing among donors.

The donors were healthy, HIV-negative adults with no recently reported acute infections or vaccinations. Every donor was a Caucasian adult residing in Nashville, Tennessee, USA. For unsorted samples, about 87 million PBMCs were counted, and genomic DNA was extracted using the QIAamp DNA Blood Mini kit. After blood collection by leukapheresis, PBMCs were isolated using Ficoll-Histopaque density gradient centrifugation and then cryopreserved in the vapor phase of liquid nitrogen. V is pared back by 0 bases and J by 7 bases, with 10 bases lying between the germline termini. CDR1 LGHNA and CDR2 YSLEER were looked up in the germline V gene. Its CDR3 holds 13 amino acids, cysteine through phenylalanine. Only the CDR3 region is kept as DNA, spanning 39 bases read in frame from base 1. Using the deep immunoSEQ assay, multiplex PCR amplified TCR CDR3 regions from genomic DNA. Genomic DNA extracted from each cell subset was distributed evenly over all wells of several immunoSEQ 96-well plates, and each plate served as one replicate. For unsorted PBMC, 300 to 350 ng genomic DNA, equal to approximately 30,000 T cell genomes, was loaded into each replicate PCR. Genomic DNA from unsorted PBMC was sequenced over ten immunoSEQ deep assay plates. Purified libraries were measured with a Qubit 3.0 fluorometer, size-checked on a Bioanalyzer 2100, and measured again with the KAPA Library Quantification kit. A separate single-read 150-cycle Illumina NextSeq 550 flow cell was used to sequence each immunoSEQ 96-well plate. Concerning the study's data processing: Because the immunoSEQ output included only junctional sequences and no quality scores, the filtering could not be the same as the filtering used for full-length reads. To assign V/J genes and CDR3, sequences were annotated using PyIR, a Python wrapper for IgBLAST v1.9, with IMGT germline references. Any read was removed if the V/J assignment was weak (E-value above 1e-6), the CDR3 was missing, or the read contained stop codons, out-of-frame junctions, or ambiguous translated residues. V3J clonotypes were defined by identical inferred V gene, J gene, and CDR3 amino acid sequence. Percentage overlap between repertoires was computed as shared unique clonotypes divided by the size of the smaller repertoire. RTK rarefaction, the Chao1 estimator, and Recon v2.1 estimates of unobserved clonotypes were used to assess repertoire richness. As stored in TCRdb, this immuneACCESS dataset retains in-frame rearrangements with V and J assigned. A fraction of the clones does not appear; measured against another copy, unresolved V genes explain less than half of the discrepancy, and the remainder lacks a known reason. The V and J calls and the clone size are those of that table, but D and trimming were determined from the DNA. The sample has 90,000 to 100,000 clones on record, 40% to 55% of them singletons. The ten largest clones take up about 15% of the sample.

Here the chain combines TRBV4-3 and TRBJ2-7; the D gene assignment is ambiguous. The source material was PBMCs. This clonotype originated in a woman between 40 and 50 years old in good health. Some clones in this sample may be carry-over from other donors' samples. CDR3 reads: CASSQDQFREQYF. The DNA sequence is TGCGCCAGCAGCCAAGATCAATTCAGGGAGCAGTACTTC.